This T cell receptor (beta chain) was recorded in a study of blood T cells in healthy people across ages. About the study: Researchers report that template switching captured about one barcoded beta molecule per two T cells.

This clonotype was found once. A J-beta primer mix and a sample-barcoded 5' primer were used in a second PCR of roughly 6 to 12 cycles. TCRdb used MiXCR to reprocess the 5' RACE reads, holding one entry per CDR3 protein. The sample includes hundreds of thousands of distinct CDR3 sequences, more than 40% seen only once; the top ten take under 20%. CDR1 and CDR2 from the germline V gene are SNHLY and FYNNEI. The CDR3 loop spans 15 amino acids. V was shortened by 0 bases and J by 1 base, with 9 bases between the two germline ends. The sequence was collected from a man in his sixties in good health. This chain joins TRBV2 and TRBJ1-1; D remains unclear. Source material: blood. The CDR3 DNA follows: TGTGCCAGCAGTGAAGCGCGGCGGAAGAACACTGAAGCTTTCTTT. Its protein product is CASSEARRKNTEAFF.